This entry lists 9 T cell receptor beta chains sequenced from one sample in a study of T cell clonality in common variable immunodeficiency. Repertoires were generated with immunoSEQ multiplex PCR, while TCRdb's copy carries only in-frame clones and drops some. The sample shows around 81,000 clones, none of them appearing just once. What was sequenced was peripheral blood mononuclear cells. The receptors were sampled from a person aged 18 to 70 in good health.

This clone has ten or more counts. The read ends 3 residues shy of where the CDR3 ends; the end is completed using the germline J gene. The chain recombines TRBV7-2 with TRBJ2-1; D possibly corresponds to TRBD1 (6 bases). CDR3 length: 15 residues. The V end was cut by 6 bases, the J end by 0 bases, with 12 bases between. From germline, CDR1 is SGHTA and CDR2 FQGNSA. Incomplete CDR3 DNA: TGTGCCAGCAGGCTTGACAGGAGCTCCTACAATGAG. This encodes CASRLDRSSYNE. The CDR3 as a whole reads CASRLDRSSYNEQFF. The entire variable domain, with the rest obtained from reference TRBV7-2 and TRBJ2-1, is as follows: GAGVSQSPSNKVTEKGKDVELRCDPISGHTALYWYRQSLGQGLEFLIYFQGNSAPDKSGLPSDRFSAERTGGSVSTLTIQRTQQEDSAVYLCASRLDRSSYNEQFFGPGTRLTVL.

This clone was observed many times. CDR3 in amino acids: CASSYSIAGRKETQYF. Partial CDR3 DNA: TGTGCCAGCAGTTACTCGATAGCGGGGCGAAAAGAGACC. The rearrangement joins TRBV6-2 or TRBV6-3 to TRBJ2-5; TRBD2 matches at 8 bases. Read data end 3 residues before the CDR3 end; the end is taken from the germline J gene. The V gene end was trimmed by 0 bases and the J gene end by 3 bases; junction bases not matched to a gene: 6. CDR3 size: 16 residues. Germline V gene lookup returns CDR1 MNHEY and CDR2 SVGEGT.

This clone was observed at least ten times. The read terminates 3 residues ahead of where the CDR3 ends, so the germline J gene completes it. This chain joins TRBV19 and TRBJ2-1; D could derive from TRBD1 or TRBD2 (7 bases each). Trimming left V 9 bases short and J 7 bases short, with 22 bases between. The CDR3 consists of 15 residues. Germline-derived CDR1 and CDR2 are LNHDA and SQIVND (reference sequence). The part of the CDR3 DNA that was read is TGTGCCAGCCAAGGGAGGGGGCTCGAAGGAAATGAG. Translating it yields CASQGRGLEGNE. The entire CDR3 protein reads CASQGRGLEGNEQFF.

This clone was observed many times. The CDR3 sequence is CASSDEASGGYNEQFF. CDR3 DNA (partial): TGTGCCAGCAGTGACGAGGCTAGCGGAGGATACAATGAG. The rearrangement uses TRBV6-4 and TRBJ2-1; the match to TRBD2 covers 7 bases. The sequence runs out 3 residues before the end of the CDR3; the remainder is reconstructed from the germline J gene. The CDR3 covers 16 residues. J was trimmed by 4 bases and V by 2 bases; bases with no gene match: 8. Germline CDR1 MRHNA, CDR2 SNTAGT.

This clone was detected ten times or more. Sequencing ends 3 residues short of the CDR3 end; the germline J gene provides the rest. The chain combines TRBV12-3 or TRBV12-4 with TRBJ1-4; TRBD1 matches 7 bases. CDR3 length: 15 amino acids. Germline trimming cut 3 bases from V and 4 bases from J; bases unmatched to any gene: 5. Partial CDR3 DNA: TGTGCCAGCAGTTTTCGGACAGGCAGTAATGAAAAA. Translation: CASSFRTGSNEK. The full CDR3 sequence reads CASSFRTGSNEKLFF.

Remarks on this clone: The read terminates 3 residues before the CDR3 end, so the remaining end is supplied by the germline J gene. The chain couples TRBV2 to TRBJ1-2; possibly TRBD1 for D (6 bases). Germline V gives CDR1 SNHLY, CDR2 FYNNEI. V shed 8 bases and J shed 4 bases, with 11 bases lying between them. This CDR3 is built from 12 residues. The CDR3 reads CASGQGLYGYTF. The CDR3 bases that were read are TGTGCCAGCGGGCAGGGGCTCTATGGC.

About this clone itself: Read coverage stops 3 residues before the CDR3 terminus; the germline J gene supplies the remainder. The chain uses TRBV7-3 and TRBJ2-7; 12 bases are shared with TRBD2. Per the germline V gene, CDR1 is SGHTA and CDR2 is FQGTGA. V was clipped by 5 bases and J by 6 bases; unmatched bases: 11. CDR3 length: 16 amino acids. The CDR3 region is CASSPPWLAGGVEQYF. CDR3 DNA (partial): TGTGCCAGCAGCCCCCCCTGGCTAGCGGGAGGGGTCGAG.

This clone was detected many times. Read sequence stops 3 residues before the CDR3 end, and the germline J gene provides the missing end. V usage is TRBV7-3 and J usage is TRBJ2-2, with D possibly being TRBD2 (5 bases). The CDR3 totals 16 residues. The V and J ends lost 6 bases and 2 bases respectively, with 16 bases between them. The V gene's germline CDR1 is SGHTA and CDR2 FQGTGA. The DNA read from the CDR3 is TGTGCCAGCAGGCCCTATGGAGCGGTTAACACCGGGGAG. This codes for CASRPYGAVNTGE. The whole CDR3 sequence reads CASRPYGAVNTGELFF.

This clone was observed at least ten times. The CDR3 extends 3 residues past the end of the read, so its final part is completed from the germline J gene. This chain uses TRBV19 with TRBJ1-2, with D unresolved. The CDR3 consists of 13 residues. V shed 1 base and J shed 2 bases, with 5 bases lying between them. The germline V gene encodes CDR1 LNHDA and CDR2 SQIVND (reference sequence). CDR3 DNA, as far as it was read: TGTGCCAGTAGTATAGCAGGCAACTATGGC. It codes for CASSIAGNYG. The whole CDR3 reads CASSIAGNYGYTF. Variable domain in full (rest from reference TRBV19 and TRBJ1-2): DGGITQSPKYLFRKEGQNVTLSCEQNLNHDAMYWYRQDPGQGLRLIYYSQIVNDFQKGDIAEGYSVSREKKESFPLTVTSAQKNPTAFYLCASSIAGNYGYTFGSGTRLTVV.